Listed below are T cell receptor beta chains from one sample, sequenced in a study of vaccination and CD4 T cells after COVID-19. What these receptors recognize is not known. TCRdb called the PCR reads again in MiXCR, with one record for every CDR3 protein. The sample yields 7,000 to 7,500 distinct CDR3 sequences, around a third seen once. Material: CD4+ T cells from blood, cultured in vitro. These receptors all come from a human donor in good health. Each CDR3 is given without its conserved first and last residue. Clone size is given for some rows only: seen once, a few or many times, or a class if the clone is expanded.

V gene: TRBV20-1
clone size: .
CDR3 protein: SARLAGGTYEQY

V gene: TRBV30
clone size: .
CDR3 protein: AWSRSVDGYT

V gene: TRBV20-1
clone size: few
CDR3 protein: SAPTTGGYEQY

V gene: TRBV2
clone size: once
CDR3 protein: ASSVDRGNNYGYT

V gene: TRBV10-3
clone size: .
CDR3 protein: AIAPNTDTQY

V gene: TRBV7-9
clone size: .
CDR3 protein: ASSFGLGSYEQY

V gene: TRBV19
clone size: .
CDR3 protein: ASSTPGLPLFPEAF

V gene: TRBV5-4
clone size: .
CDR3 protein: ASSLGGSSPETQY

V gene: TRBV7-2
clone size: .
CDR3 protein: ASSLSRVTNVLT

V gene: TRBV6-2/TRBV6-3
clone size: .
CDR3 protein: ASRPTGGNSYEQY

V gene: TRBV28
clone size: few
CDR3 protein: ASRLGTRTVGYT

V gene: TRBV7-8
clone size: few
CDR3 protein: ASGSRTNTEAF

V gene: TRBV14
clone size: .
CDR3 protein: ASSQAGTGARNSPLH

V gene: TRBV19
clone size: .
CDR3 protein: ASSIRGRNTEAF

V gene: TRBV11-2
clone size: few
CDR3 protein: ASSVDRGSNEQF

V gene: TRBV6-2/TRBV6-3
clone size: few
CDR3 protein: ASSSPPTPEAF

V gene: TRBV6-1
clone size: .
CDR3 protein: ASSRTVGQRAPLH

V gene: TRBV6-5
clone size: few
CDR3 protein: ASSSSAGGTGELF

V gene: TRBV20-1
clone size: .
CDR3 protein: SARLGVGYT

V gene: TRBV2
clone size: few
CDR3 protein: ASIRGLGYEQY

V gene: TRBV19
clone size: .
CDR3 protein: ASSTGRGRSHTDTQY

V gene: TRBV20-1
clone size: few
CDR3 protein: SAFTVGTEAF

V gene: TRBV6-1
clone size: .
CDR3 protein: ASSRRAGELF

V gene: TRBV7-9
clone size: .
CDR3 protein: ASSLLGQGRQETQY

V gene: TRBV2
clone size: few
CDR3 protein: ASSDRGANSPLH

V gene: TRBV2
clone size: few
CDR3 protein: ASSERGFNEQF

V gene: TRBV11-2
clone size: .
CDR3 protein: ASINRLGSYNEQF

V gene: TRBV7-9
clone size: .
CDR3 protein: ASSLMAGVRTGNQPQH

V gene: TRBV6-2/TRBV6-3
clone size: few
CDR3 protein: ATGGGQTGELF

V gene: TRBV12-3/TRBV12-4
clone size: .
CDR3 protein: ASSLSAEGQPQH

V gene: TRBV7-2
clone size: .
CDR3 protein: ASSSVGTEAF

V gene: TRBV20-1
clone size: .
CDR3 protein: SAARDGYPGSF

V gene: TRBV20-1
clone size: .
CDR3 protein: SVRGLAGLSSYNEQF

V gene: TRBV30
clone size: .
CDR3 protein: AWSGGGSGVNNQPQH

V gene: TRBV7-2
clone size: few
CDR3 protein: ASSLGGTSGTDTQY

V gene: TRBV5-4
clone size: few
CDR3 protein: ASSFVGSGYGYT

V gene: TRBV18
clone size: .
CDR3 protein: ASSPLETGGEQY